Listed here are 29 T cell receptor beta chains from one sample, sequenced in a study of T cells after yellow fever vaccination. A single record per CDR3 protein comes from TCRdb applying MiXCR to the 5' RACE reads. Among hundreds of thousands of distinct CDR3 sequences listed, roughly a fifth were seen once. Specimen: PBMCs, collected 20 to 25 days after the first yellow fever vaccination. The receptors originated from a man younger than 30 who received the YFV17D yellow fever vaccine.

This clonotype was seen more than once but under ten times. The chain employs TRBV6-1 and TRBJ2-1, with D perhaps TRBD1 (5 bases). The CDR3 runs to 15 residues. The germline CDR1 and CDR2 sequences are MNHNS and SASEGT. Trimming took 7 bases from V and 4 from J, leaving 17 bases between them. The CDR3 nucleotides are TGTGCCAGCATCTTGGGGTATACAGGATACAATGAGCAGTTCTTC. This translates into CASILGYTGYNEQFF.

J is TRBJ2-7 and V is TRBV5-5; D is unresolved. Trimming took off 2 bases at V and 3 bases at J, with 9 bases between the two ends. Germline CDR1 and CDR2: SGHKS and YYEKEE (reference sequence). This CDR3 spans 13 amino acids. CDR3 loop: CASSLRSYYEQYF. The CDR3 coding sequence is TGTGCCAGCAGCTTAAGGTCTTACTACGAGCAGTACTTC.

This clonotype was seen at least ten times. The chain joins TRBV4-3 to TRBJ2-1; D gene ambiguous. The length of the CDR3 is 14 residues. Trimming took 0 bases from V and 6 from J, leaving 9 bases between them. Germline lookup yields CDR1 LGHNA and CDR2 YSLEER. The CDR3 DNA follows: TGCGCCAGCAGCCAAGAGCGGACGGGCAATGAGCAGTTCTTC. As protein: CASSQERTGNEQFF.

This chain joins TRBV6-2 or TRBV6-3 and TRBJ2-5; 9 nucleotides match TRBD1. The V gene end was trimmed by 6 bases and the J gene end by 7 bases; junction bases not matched to a gene: 18. Per the germline V gene, CDR1 is MNHEY and CDR2 is SVGEGT. The CDR3 sequence is 17 residues long. CDR3 nucleotide sequence: TGTGCCAGCAGCCGCCCTAGGACAGGGGAAAGAGGGGGGACCCAGTACTTC. Residues: CASSRPRTGERGGTQYF.

The chain employs TRBV10-3 and TRBJ1-4, with D unresolved. This CDR3 has 12 residues. Trimming stripped 6 bases from V and 6 bases from J, with 8 bases between. The germline V gene encodes CDR1 ENHRY and CDR2 SYGVKD. The CDR3 DNA follows: TGTGCCATCAGGTCGCAGGATGAAAAACTGTTTTTT. This encodes CAIRSQDEKLFF.

The chain is built from TRBV7-2 and TRBJ1-3; D is ambiguous. V lost 5 bases and J 0 bases, leaving 11 bases between the germline ends. Germline loops: CDR1 SGHTA, CDR2 FQGNSA. The CDR3 loop spans 15 amino acids. The CDR3 region is CASSPNLISGNTIYF. In DNA, the CDR3 is TGTGCCAGCAGCCCGAATTTAATCTCTGGAAACACCATATATTTT.

The CDR3 is CASGGKATGQPQHF. The CDR3 DNA reads as TGTGCCAGCGGGGGAAAGGCTACAGGCCAGCCCCAGCATTTT. The V gene is TRBV6-1, the J gene TRBJ1-5; a possible D gene is TRBD1 (5 bases). V shed 8 bases and J shed 7 bases, with 18 bases lying between them. Germline CDR1 is MNHNS and CDR2 is SASEGT. The CDR3 covers 14 residues.

This clonotype was counted between two and nine times. V gene TRBV20-1 combines with J gene TRBJ1-1; D perhaps matches TRBD1 (6 bases). Trimming stripped 5 bases from V and 4 bases from J, with 11 bases between. The CDR3 is 12 residues long. Per germline, CDR1 DFQATT and CDR2 SNEGSKA (reference sequence). This CDR3 is CSAGRGGTEAFF. CDR3 nucleotide sequence: TGCAGTGCTGGCAGGGGAGGCACTGAAGCTTTCTTT.

This clonotype was recorded a few times. The chain uses TRBV29-1 and TRBJ2-1; tentative D call: TRBD2 (6 bases). The CDR3 spans 14 residues. V lost 7 bases and J 4 bases, leaving 17 bases between the germline ends. CDR1 SQVTM and CDR2 ANQGSEA come from the germline V gene. The CDR3 DNA reads TGCAGCGCGGACCGGGGGACCGTTTACAATGAGCAGTTCTTC. It translates to CSADRGTVYNEQFF.

A note on this clonotype: One end of the junction does not line up with germline, which may come from a read error. This sequence joins TRBV6-1 and TRBJ2-3, with 13 bases aligning to TRBD2. This CDR3 comprises 20 residues. Germline CDR1 reads MNHNS; CDR2 reads SASEGT. CDR3 region: CAISEAFSGTSGAITDTQYF. The CDR3 nucleotides read TGTGCCATCAGTGAAGCCTTCTCCGGGACTAGCGGGGCGATCACAGATACGCAGTATTTT.

The CDR3 here is CASSQVGTSGGNEQFF. CDR3 bases: TGTGCCAGCAGCCAAGTAGGGACTAGCGGGGGAAATGAGCAGTTCTTC. V usage is TRBV4-2 and J usage is TRBJ2-1; 14 bases are a match to TRBD2. Germline assignment: CDR1 LGHNA and CDR2 YNFKEQ. Germline trimming cut 1 base from V and 7 bases from J; bases unmatched to any gene: 3. The CDR3 loop spans 16 amino acids.

This chain joins TRBV18 and TRBJ2-6; D uncertain. This CDR3 is 17 amino acids long. Germline CDR1 reads KGHSH; CDR2 reads LQKENI. V was cut by 3 bases and J by 2 bases, with 14 bases left in between. This CDR3 is CASSPKDSLAGANVLTF. In DNA form, the CDR3 reads TGTGCCAGCTCACCCAAGGATAGCCTTGCTGGGGCCAACGTCCTGACTTTC.

This clonotype was seen repeatedly, ten times or more. The J gene is TRBJ2-4, the V gene TRBV5-1; D not certain. From germline, CDR1 is SGHRS and CDR2 YFSETQ. Deletions cut 3 bases from V and 1 base from J, with 11 bases between. The CDR3 is made up of 15 amino acids. The CDR3 loop reads CASSYHMGAKNIQYF. The CDR3 region has the DNA TGCGCCAGCAGCTACCACATGGGGGCCAAAAACATTCAGTACTTC.

This rearrangement joins TRBV7-2 to TRBJ2-2; 11 bases line up with TRBD1. CDR1 SGHTA and CDR2 FQGNSA come from the germline V gene. The CDR3 spans 15 residues. V lost 4 bases, J lost 6 bases, and 4 bases stayed unmatched. The DNA of the CDR3 is TGTGCCAGCAGCTGGGGACAGGGGGGCTCCGGGGAGCTGTTTTTT. Its protein is CASSWGQGGSGELFF.

This clonotype was found many times. The rearrangement uses TRBV10-3 and TRBJ1-1; D not resolved. Germline CDR1 ENHRY, CDR2 SYGVKD. The CDR3 has 12 residues. Trimming stripped 4 bases from V and 5 bases from J, with 8 bases between. This CDR3 is CAISAVATEAFF. CDR3 coding DNA: TGTGCCATCAGTGCCGTGGCGACTGAAGCTTTCTTT.

This clonotype was picked up a small number of times. The rearrangement uses TRBV4-3 and TRBJ1-4, with D tentatively TRBD1 (6 bases). Trimming removed 0 bases from V and 3 bases from J, with 14 bases in between. The CDR3 contains 17 residues. From germline, CDR1 is LGHNA and CDR2 YSLEER. The CDR3 DNA sequence: TGCGCCAGCAGCCAAGATGAGGCGTACAGGGCTAATGAAAAACTGTTTTTT. The encoded protein is CASSQDEAYRANEKLFF.

The chain has TRBV20-1 and TRBJ2-4, with D perhaps TRBD1 (6 bases). Germline loops: CDR1 DFQATT, CDR2 SNEGSKA (reference sequence). CDR3 length: 16 residues. The V and J ends lost 7 bases and 0 bases respectively, with 19 bases between them. The CDR3 here is CSGSGSQGLAKNIQYF. The CDR3 DNA follows: TGCAGTGGTTCCGGCTCACAGGGTTTAGCCAAAAACATTCAGTACTTC.

The V call is TRBV10-3, the J call TRBJ2-7; TRBD1 agrees at 10 bases. There are 16 residues in the CDR3. Germline CDR1 reads ENHRY; CDR2 reads SYGVKD. Unmatched junction bases numbered 12, after V lost 6 bases and J lost 4 bases. Here the CDR3 reads CAIREPTGGLVYEQYF. DNA for the CDR3: TGTGCCATCAGAGAACCGACAGGGGGCTTGGTTTACGAGCAGTACTTC.

The CDR3 DNA follows: TGTGCCAGCTCACCCTCCCCCCAAAGATGGGGTGATACGCAGTATTTT. This translates into CASSPSPQRWGDTQYF. The chain recombines TRBV18 with TRBJ2-3; D is undetermined. The CDR3 contains 16 residues. Per germline, CDR1 KGHSH and CDR2 LQKENI. Trimming took off 3 bases at V and 6 bases at J, with 19 bases between the two ends.

This chain joins TRBV20-1 and TRBJ2-6; D remains unclear. Germline assignment: CDR1 DFQATT and CDR2 SNEGSKA (reference sequence). V was trimmed by 2 bases and J by 2 bases, leaving 16 bases between them. This CDR3 region has 17 residues. CDR3 residues: CSARFSGLDAGANVLTF. DNA for the CDR3: TGCAGTGCTAGATTTTCGGGCCTGGACGCTGGGGCCAACGTCCTGACTTTC.

The V call is TRBV4-3, the J call TRBJ2-3; unclear D gene. Trimming cost V 3 bases and J 0 bases, with 22 bases left between them. CDR1 is LGHNA and CDR2 is YSLEER in the germline V gene. The CDR3 runs 19 residues. CDR3 region: CASSHTGQTHFSSTDTQYF. The CDR3 DNA reads TGCGCCAGCAGCCACACCGGCCAAACCCATTTTTCTAGCACAGATACGCAGTATTTT.

The chain uses TRBV5-4 and TRBJ2-7; 7 bases fit TRBD2. Germline-derived CDR1 and CDR2 are SGHNT and YYREEE (reference sequence). The CDR3 has 14 residues. V trimming: 3 bases; J trimming: 2 bases; junction bases outside the gene matches: 5. The CDR3 DNA is TGTGCCAGCAGCTCGGGACTATCTCCCTACGAGCAGTACTTC. Protein: CASSSGLSPYEQYF.

This clonotype was counted a few times. This chain links TRBV5-8 with TRBJ1-4, with 9 bases aligning to TRBD1. Germline V gives CDR1 SGHTS, CDR2 YDEGEE. This CDR3 contains 14 residues. With V trimmed by 4 bases and J by 6 bases, 4 bases remained unmatched. Written as DNA, the CDR3 is TGTGCCAGCAGCATGGGACAGGGTCATGAAAAACTGTTTTTT. Residues: CASSMGQGHEKLFF.

This clonotype has a count of ten or more. The rearrangement uses TRBV6-5 and TRBJ2-7; D possibly corresponds to TRBD2 (5 bases). V lost 0 bases to trimming and J lost 0 bases, with 9 bases between them. Germline V gene lookup returns CDR1 MNHEY and CDR2 SVGAGI. The CDR3 consists of 15 residues. Written as DNA, the CDR3 is TGTGCCAGCAGTTACTCGCTGGGAGCCTCCTACGAGCAGTACTTC. Protein product: CASSYSLGASYEQYF.

Only a few counts were recorded for this clonotype. The rearrangement links TRBV6-5 to TRBJ2-1; 12 bases agree with TRBD2. V lost 2 bases, J lost 6 bases, and 5 bases stayed unmatched. This CDR3 is built from 16 residues. Germline loops: CDR1 MNHEY, CDR2 SVGAGI. The CDR3 spells CASSYDTSGGINEQFF. The CDR3 DNA is TGTGCCAGCAGTTACGATACTAGCGGGGGGATCAATGAGCAGTTCTTC.

The chain joins TRBV5-4 to TRBJ2-3, with D perhaps TRBD1 (6 bases). V was clipped by 4 bases and J by 5 bases, with 20 bases between them. Germline V lookup: CDR1 SGHNT, CDR2 YYREEE (reference sequence). The CDR3 has 16 residues. This chain's CDR3 is CASSPAGSARGDTQYF. The CDR3 DNA reads as TGTGCCAGCAGCCCGGCCGGCTCAGCCAGGGGAGATACGCAGTATTTT. The variable domain in full, with the rest retrieved from reference TRBV5-4 and TRBJ2-3, is ETGVTQSPTHLIKTRGQQVTLRCSSQSGHNTVSWYQQALGQGPQFIFQYYREEENGRGNFPPRFSGLQFPNYSSELNVNALELDDSALYLCASSPAGSARGDTQYFGPGTRLTVL.

The sample holds many counts of this clonotype. The chain couples TRBV2 to TRBJ2-5; D call uncertain. V was trimmed by 2 bases and J by 5 bases, leaving 12 bases between them. CDR1 is SNHLY, CDR2 FYNNEI, per germline. The CDR3 runs to 14 residues. CDR3 DNA sequence: TGTGCCAGCAGTGAATTCGTGGGCGGCGAGACCCAGTACTTC. This sequence encodes CASSEFVGGETQYF.

Many counts were recorded for this clonotype. The chain is built from TRBV7-3 and TRBJ2-1; 7 bases align to TRBD2. This CDR3 region has 15 residues. Trimming cost V 2 bases and J 4 bases; bases outside gene matches: 5. CDR1 is SGHTA and CDR2 is FQGTGA in the germline V gene. The DNA of the CDR3 is TGTGCCAGCAGCTTAGGGGGGGGATTATACAATGAGCAGTTCTTC. It is translated as CASSLGGGLYNEQFF.

This clonotype has only a few counts. This chain joins TRBV6-4 and TRBJ2-3; possible D gene TRBD2, 5 bases. The CDR3 extends over 15 amino acids. Germline assignment: CDR1 MRHNA and CDR2 SNTAGT. V shed 0 bases and J shed 2 bases, with 9 bases lying between them. The CDR3, as DNA: TGTGCCAGCAGTGACTCGAGTCGGGACACAGATACGCAGTATTTT. Translation: CASSDSSRDTDTQYF.